The subject of this entry is one T cell receptor beta chain. Its antigen is not identified. The data are from a study of follicular helper T cells after annual influenza vaccination. The CDR3 consists of 15 residues. Trimming cost V 2 bases and J 3 bases; bases outside gene matches: 6. Germline loops: CDR1 MGHRA, CDR2 YSYEKL. Time point reported: 2014-2015 season, 7 days after vaccination. Donors with HIV/AIDS, active malignancy, immunomodulators or active illness were excluded. Between roughly 40 and 100 mL of blood was drawn per time point. Study-level results: Day 7 ICOS+CD38+ clones later appeared mostly in ICOS-CD38- cTfh. Successive annual vaccinations recalled a recurrent oligoclonal ICOS+CD38+ cTfh response with influenza-specific clonotypes.

Clones were read by immunoSEQ multiplex PCR, and TCRdb kept only the in-frame ones, dropping some. Among 9,500 to 10,000 clones listed, around four fifths were seen once. This sequence was found in an adult who received the influenza vaccine. This sample comprised CXCR5- memory CD4+ T cells sorted from blood, obtained 7 days after influenza vaccination. This chain uses TRBV4-1 with TRBJ1-1; 7 positions agree with TRBD1. The CDR3 sequence is CASSQSRQGYTEAFF. CDR3 in DNA: TGCGCCAGCAGCCAAAGTAGACAGGGTTACACTGAAGCTTTCTTT.